Presented here are 18 T cell receptor beta chains from one specimen sequenced in a study of CD4 T cells in relation to SARS-CoV-2 and coronaviruses. These receptors are not linked to any known antigen. Assay used: immunoSEQ multiplex PCR; TCRdb lists only in-frame clones, some missing. The data hold some 30,000 clones, with 75% to 80% observed a single time. Before the COVID-19 pandemic, during about 2010-2018, CD4+ T cells were taken from unexposed donors. After roughly ten days of culture, CD4+ T cells were isolated. The sample taken for sequencing was CD4+ T cells from PBMCs, cultured in vitro. The source of these receptors is a human donor in good health.

The chain links TRBV7-9 to TRBJ2-2; D gene uncertain. The V end lost 1 base, the J end lost 3 bases, and 6 bases lay between the germline ends. In germline, CDR1 is SEHNR, CDR2 FQNEAQ (reference sequence). The CDR3 is made up of 14 amino acids. The chain's CDR3 is CASSLGMDTGELFF. In DNA form, the CDR3 reads TGTGCCAGCAGCTTAGGGATGGACACCGGGGAGCTGTTTTTT.

This chain connects TRBV3-1 (or the pseudogene TRBV3-2) to TRBJ1-4; D not certain. Trimming cost V 4 bases and J 8 bases, with 8 bases left between them. The CDR3 contains 12 residues. CDR1 and CDR2 from the germline V gene are LGHDT and YNNKEL (reference sequence). Written as DNA, the CDR3 is TGTGCCAGCAGCCCTGGTTGGGAAAAACTGTTTTTT. This encodes CASSPGWEKLFF.

This clone was counted a few times. DNA for the CDR3: TGTGCCAGCAGGCGCGAGGGGACAGGGGGCTTACGGCAGTACTTC. Translating it yields CASRREGTGGLRQYF. The V gene is TRBV3-1 (or the pseudogene TRBV3-2), the J gene TRBJ2-7; 12 bases match TRBD1. Trimming at V came to 6 bases and at J to 9 bases, leaving 12 bases not matched to a gene. CDR1 LGHDT and CDR2 YNNKEL come from the germline V gene (reference sequence). There are 15 residues in the CDR3.

V gene TRBV19 combines with J gene TRBJ2-3, with 8 bases lining up with TRBD2. V shed 6 bases and J 1 base; nucleotides not matched to a gene: 3. The CDR3 is 14 amino acids. Germline CDR1 and CDR2: LNHDA and SQIVND (reference sequence). DNA of the CDR3: TGTGCCAGTAGCCCACTAGCGGGCACAGATACGCAGTATTTT. This gives the protein CASSPLAGTDTQYF.

This chain joins TRBV14 and TRBJ2-5, with D unclear. Germline CDR1 is SGHDN and CDR2 is FVKESK. The CDR3 is 12 amino acids. Trimming cost V 4 bases and J 9 bases, with 12 bases left between them. CDR3 bases: TGTGCCAGCAGCCCGTCACCCCGGGCCCAGTACTTC. Translating it yields CASSPSPRAQYF.

The chain carries TRBV11-2 and TRBJ1-1; no definite D call. The CDR3 runs to 12 residues. Looked up from germline, CDR1 is SGHAT and CDR2 is FQNNGV. Between the trimmed V and J ends, which lost 7 bases and 8 bases, there was a span of 14 bases. Here the CDR3 reads CASTRPEGEAFF. The CDR3 bases are TGTGCCAGCACCAGGCCTGAGGGCGAAGCTTTCTTT.

The J gene is TRBJ2-3, the V gene TRBV7-2; D remains unclear. Germline-derived CDR1 and CDR2 are SGHTA and FQGNSA. This CDR3 comprises 15 residues. With 1 base removed from V and 3 bases from J, the gap between germline ends came to 11 bases. This CDR3 reads CASSLGLPATDTQYF. The CDR3, as DNA: TGTGCCAGCAGCTTAGGTCTTCCAGCGACAGATACGCAGTATTTT.

The CDR3 region is CASSPRDREIYNEQFF. The CDR3 bases are TGTGCCAGCTCACCAAGGGACAGGGAGATTTACAATGAGCAGTTCTTC. V gene TRBV18 combines with J gene TRBJ2-1; 9 bases fit TRBD1. V lost 2 bases and J lost 4; bases outside the gene matches: 6. Germline CDR1 KGHSH, CDR2 LQKENI. The CDR3 extends over 16 amino acids.

The rearrangement joins TRBV7-3 to TRBJ2-3; possibly TRBD1 or TRBD2 for D (6 bases each). Germline V gene sequence: CDR1 SGHTA, CDR2 FQGTGA. Deletions cut 5 bases from V and 2 bases from J, with 11 bases between. There are 14 residues in the CDR3. This chain's CDR3 is CASSLRGHTDTQYF. In DNA, the CDR3 is TGTGCCAGCAGCCTGCGGGGACACACAGATACGCAGTATTTT.

The V and J genes are TRBV29-1 and TRBJ2-7; 8 nucleotides match TRBD1. Losses at the gene ends were 4 bases for V and 0 bases for J; bases not matched to a gene: 2. CDR1 and CDR2 (germline): SQVTM, ANQGSEA. CDR3 size: 13 residues. The CDR3 spells CSVGTGSSYEQYF. The CDR3 DNA follows: TGCAGCGTTGGGACAGGGAGCTCCTACGAGCAGTACTTC.

This clone was counted only a few times. V usage is TRBV7-2 and J usage is TRBJ1-1, with D maybe TRBD1 (6 bases). The V gene lost 5 bases and the J gene lost 1 base, with 8 bases spanning the gap. The length of the CDR3 is 13 residues. Germline values: CDR1 SGHTA, CDR2 FQGNSA. The CDR3 DNA follows: TGTGCCAGCAGCGGACAGAGGAACACTGAAGCTTTCTTT. Translating it yields CASSGQRNTEAFF.

A word on this clone: A read error may produce the germline difference seen at one junction end. This chain uses TRBV2 with TRBJ2-7; 8 bases align to TRBD2. The CDR3 is 13 amino acids. The germline CDR1 and CDR2 sequences are SNHLY and FYNNEI. The CDR3 loop is CASNEGLADEQYF. The CDR3 region has the DNA TGTGCCAGCAATGAAGGACTAGCCGACGAGCAGTACTTC. Full variable domain (outside the CDR3, taken from reference TRBV2 and TRBJ2-7): EPEVTQTPSHQVTQMGQEVILRCVPISNHLYFYWYRQILGQKVEFLVSFYNNEISEKSEIFDDQFSVERPDGSNFTLKIRSTKLEDSAMYFCASNEGLADEQYFGPGTRLTVT.

This clone appeared once. The chain carries TRBV28 and TRBJ1-4; TRBD1 agrees at 8 bases. Germline trimming cut 6 bases from V and 8 bases from J; bases unmatched to any gene: 11. This CDR3 is 15 amino acids long. Germline V gives CDR1 MDHEN, CDR2 SYDVKM. The CDR3 is CASSNQQGVREKLFF. The DNA of the CDR3 is TGTGCCAGCAGCAATCAACAGGGGGTTCGCGAAAAACTGTTTTTT.

The chain joins TRBV19 to TRBJ1-5; D gene ambiguous. Germline assignment: CDR1 LNHDA and CDR2 SQIVND (reference sequence). Trimming took 6 bases from V and 0 from J, leaving 18 bases between them. The CDR3 totals 17 residues. In DNA form, the CDR3 reads TGTGCCAGTAGAGAGTCCCTCGACAACTATAGCAATCAGCCCCAGCATTTT. Translated: CASRESLDNYSNQPQHF.

The V call is TRBV7-8, the J call TRBJ2-7; D perhaps matches TRBD1 (6 bases). The CDR3 sequence is 14 residues long. Deletions cut 3 bases from V and 5 bases from J, with 14 bases between. Germline V gives CDR1 SGHVS, CDR2 FQNEAQ. The CDR3 loop reads CASSFNFRGHEQYF. In DNA, the CDR3 is TGTGCCAGCAGCTTTAATTTCAGGGGCCACGAGCAGTACTTC.

This clone has just a few counts. This sequence joins TRBV30 and TRBJ1-3, with 7 bases matching TRBD1. V trimming: 2 bases; J trimming: 1 base; junction bases outside the gene matches: 8. Germline lookup yields CDR1 GTSNPN and CDR2 SVGIG (reference sequence). This CDR3 spans 16 amino acids. Here the CDR3 DNA reads TGTGCCTGGAGTTTGGCGACAGGGAGATCTGGAAACACCATATATTTT. Its protein is CAWSLATGRSGNTIYF.

This chain joins TRBV6-2 or TRBV6-3 and TRBJ2-5, with TRBD1 identical over 7 bases. Trimming cost V 4 bases and J 4 bases; bases outside gene matches: 3. This CDR3 region has 13 residues. Germline V gene sequence: CDR1 MNHEY, CDR2 SVGEGT. In DNA form, the CDR3 reads TGTGCCAGCAGTTTGACAGGGAGAGAGACCCAGTACTTC. It codes for CASSLTGRETQYF.

The genes are TRBV9 and TRBJ2-2; unclear D gene. In germline, CDR1 is SGDLS, CDR2 YYNGEE. This CDR3 is 16 amino acids long. The V and J ends lost 0 bases and 0 bases respectively, with 9 bases between them. The CDR3 DNA reads TGTGCCAGCAGCGTAGCAGGAGAGTCGAACACCGGGGAGCTGTTTTTT. Its protein product is CASSVAGESNTGELFF.